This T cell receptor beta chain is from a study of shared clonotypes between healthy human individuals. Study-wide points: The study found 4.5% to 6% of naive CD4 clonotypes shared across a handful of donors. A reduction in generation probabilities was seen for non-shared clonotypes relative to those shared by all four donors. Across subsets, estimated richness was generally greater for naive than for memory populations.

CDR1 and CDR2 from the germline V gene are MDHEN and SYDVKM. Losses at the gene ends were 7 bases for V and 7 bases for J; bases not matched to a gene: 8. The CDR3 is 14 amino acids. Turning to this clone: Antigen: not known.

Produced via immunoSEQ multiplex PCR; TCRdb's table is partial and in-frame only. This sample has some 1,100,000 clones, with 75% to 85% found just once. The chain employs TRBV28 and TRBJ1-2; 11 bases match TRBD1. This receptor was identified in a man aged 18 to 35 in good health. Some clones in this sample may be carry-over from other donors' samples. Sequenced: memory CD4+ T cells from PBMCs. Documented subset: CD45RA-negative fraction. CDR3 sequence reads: CASTSGQGAIGYTF. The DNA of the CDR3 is TGTGCCAGCACCAGTGGACAGGGGGCGATTGGCTACACCTTC.